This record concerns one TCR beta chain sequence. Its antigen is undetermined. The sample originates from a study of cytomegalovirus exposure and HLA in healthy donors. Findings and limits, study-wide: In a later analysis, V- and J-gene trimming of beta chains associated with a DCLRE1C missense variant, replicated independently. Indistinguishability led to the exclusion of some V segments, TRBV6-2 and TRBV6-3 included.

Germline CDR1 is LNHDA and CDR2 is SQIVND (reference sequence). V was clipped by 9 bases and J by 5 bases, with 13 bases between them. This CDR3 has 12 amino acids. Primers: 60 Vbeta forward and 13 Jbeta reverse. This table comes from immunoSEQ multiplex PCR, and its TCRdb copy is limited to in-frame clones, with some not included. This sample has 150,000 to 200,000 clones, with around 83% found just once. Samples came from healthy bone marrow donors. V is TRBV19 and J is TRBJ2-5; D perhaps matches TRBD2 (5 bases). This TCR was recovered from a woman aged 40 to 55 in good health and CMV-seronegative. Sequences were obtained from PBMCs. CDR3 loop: CASGLPGETQYF. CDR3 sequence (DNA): TGTGCCAGCGGACTCCCCGGGGAGACCCAGTACTTC. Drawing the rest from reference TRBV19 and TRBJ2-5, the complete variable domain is DGGITQSPKYLFRKEGQNVTLSCEQNLNHDAMYWYRQDPGQGLRLIYYSQIVNDFQKGDIAEGYSVSREKKESFPLTVTSAQKNPTAFYLCASGLPGETQYFGPGTRLLVL.